This TCR beta chain was documented in a study of blood T cell repertoires in COVID-19. A few counts support this clone. Measured with immunoSEQ multiplex PCR; TCRdb has only the in-frame clones, and not every one. Of some 180,000 clones listed, roughly 84% were seen once; the top ten hold under 4%. Sequenced material: PBMCs or T cells enriched from blood (not recorded which). The TCR comes from a woman younger than 45 who had been exposed to COVID-19.

The CDR3 here is CASSQDGGQGTVVTTDTQYF. DNA for the CDR3: TGTGCCAGCAGCCAAGACGGGGGACAGGGGACGGTAGTAACCACAGATACGCAGTATTTT. V usage is TRBV3-1 (or the pseudogene TRBV3-2) and J usage is TRBJ2-3; TRBD1 agrees at 10 bases. CDR3 length: 20 residues. The germline V gene encodes CDR1 LGHDT and CDR2 YNNKEL (reference sequence). Losses at the gene ends were 0 bases for V and 2 bases for J; bases not matched to a gene: 14.